A selection of T cell receptor beta chains follows, all from one sample in a study of blood T cell repertoires in COVID-19. Profiled with immunoSEQ multiplex PCR; TCRdb holds only in-frame clones, not every one. The profile shows approximately 70,000 clones, roughly 78% of them singletons. Sequenced: peripheral blood. Every receptor here comes from a man in his 60s with active or convalescent COVID-19. The CDR3 runs from the conserved cysteine through the conserved F or W. Each record gives: D gene, clone size, J gene, V gene, CDR3 protein, CDR3 DNA. D genes are given only for firm matches. A clone size is listed for some rows: how often the clone was seen (once, few, many), or a class if it is expanded.

NA NA TRBJ1-5 TRBV7-2 CASSLDVSGHQPQHF TGTGCCAGCAGCTTAGATGTCTCAGGGCATCAGCCCCAGCATTTT
NA NA TRBJ2-7 TRBV25-1 CASSESTGISYEQYF TGTGCCAGCAGTGAATCTACAGGGATCAGCTACGAGCAGTACTTC
NA NA TRBJ1-5 TRBV2 CASTDDRHRYQPQHF TGTGCCAGCACTGACGACAGGCACAGGTATCAGCCCCAGCATTTT
NA NA TRBJ1-1 TRBV7-3 CASSFTLNTEAFF TGTGCCAGCAGCTTTACACTGAACACTGAAGCTTTCTTT
TRBD1 NA TRBJ1-2 TRBV30 CAWSVQWDSYGYTF TGTGCCTGGAGTGTACAATGGGACAGCTATGGCTACACCTTC
TRBD2 once TRBJ2-1 TRBV7-3 CASSIGRGRNEQFF TGTGCCAGCAGCATCGGGCGGGGGAGGAATGAGCAGTTCTTC
NA NA TRBJ2-5 TRBV4-1 CASSQDGRGEETQYF TGCGCCAGCAGCCAAGATGGGCGCGGGGAAGAGACCCAGTACTTC
NA NA TRBJ1-5 TRBV11-2 CASSLWGDRGNQPQHF TGTGCCAGCAGCTTATGGGGAGATAGGGGCAATCAGCCCCAGCATTTT
NA NA TRBJ2-1 TRBV7-8 CASSLRTDPSYNEQFF TGTGCCAGCAGCCTAAGGACAGACCCATCCTACAATGAGCAGTTCTTC
NA few TRBJ1-1 TRBV11-2 CASSPRQSTFEAFF TGTGCCAGCAGCCCGAGACAATCGACCTTTGAAGCTTTCTTT
NA NA TRBJ2-1 TRBV9 CASSVTLKNEQFF TGTGCCAGCAGCGTAACTTTAAAAAATGAGCAGTTCTTC
NA NA TRBJ2-7 TRBV19 CASSIWGGEAYEQYF TGTGCCAGTAGTATATGGGGCGGGGAAGCCTACGAGCAGTACTTC
NA NA TRBJ2-7 TRBV9 CASSVGVANSYEQYF TGTGCCAGCAGCGTAGGGGTAGCGAACTCCTACGAGCAGTACTTC
NA NA TRBJ2-1 TRBV14 CASSPQVGVSEQFF TGTGCCAGCAGCCCCCAAGTCGGGGTCAGTGAGCAGTTCTTC
TRBD2 NA TRBJ2-3 TRBV4-1 CASKSGVASFTDTQYF TGCGCCAGCAAGAGCGGGGTCGCTAGTTTCACAGATACGCAGTATTTT
TRBD2 NA TRBJ2-3 TRBV4-2 CASPSGAYTDTQYF TGTGCCAGCCCTAGCGGGGCTTACACAGATACGCAGTATTTT
TRBD1 NA TRBJ1-5 TRBV10-3 CAISEFSTGDNQPQHF TGTGCCATCAGTGAGTTCTCGACAGGGGATAATCAGCCCCAGCATTTT
NA NA TRBJ2-1 TRBV3-1/TRBV3-2 CASRGALLSEQFF TGTGCCAGTCGGGGGGCTCTGCTAAGCGAGCAGTTCTTC
NA once TRBJ2-5 TRBV7-2 CASSPGWTQYF TGTGCCAGCAGCCCGGGTTGGACCCAGTACTTC
NA many TRBJ2-3 TRBV28 CASTNEAGYTDTQYF TGTGCCAGCACTAATGAGGCGGGTTACACAGATACGCAGTATTTT
NA NA TRBJ2-7 TRBV6-5 CASSRLAGSPYEQYF TGTGCCAGCAGCCGTCTCGCGGGATCACCCTACGAGCAGTACTTC
NA NA TRBJ2-2 TRBV4-1 CASSQASMWSGELFF TGCGCCAGCAGCCAAGCTAGCATGTGGTCCGGGGAGCTGTTTTTT
TRBD1 NA TRBJ2-7 TRBV27 CASRTGRRSYEQYF TGTGCCAGCAGGACAGGGCGGCGCTCCTACGAGCAGTACTTC
NA NA TRBJ2-2 TRBV12-2 CASRLASGGGPGELFF TGTGCAAGTCGCTTGGCTAGCGGGGGTGGGCCCGGGGAGCTGTTTTTT
NA once TRBJ1-1 TRBV7-7 CARASTDHTEAFF TGTGCCAGGGCCTCGACAGACCACACTGAAGCTTTCTTT
NA NA TRBJ1-4 TRBV28 CASSRGFEKLFF TGTGCCAGTAGCAGGGGCTTCGAAAAACTGTTTTTT
TRBD1 few TRBJ1-6 TRBV10-2 CASRMTGDYPKSPLHF TGCGCCAGCAGGATGACAGGGGATTATCCGAAATCACCCCTCCACTTT
NA NA TRBJ1-2 TRBV2 CASSSSGYGYTF TGTGCCAGCAGCTCCTCGGGCTATGGCTACACCTTC
TRBD1 NA TRBJ2-1 TRBV9 CASSPGDRWNEQFF TGTGCCAGCAGCCCTGGGGACAGATGGAATGAGCAGTTCTTC
NA NA TRBJ1-2 TRBV5-1 CASSLAVTGLTNYGYTF TGCGCCAGCAGCTTGGCCGTTACAGGGTTGACGAACTATGGCTACACCTTC
NA NA TRBJ1-2 TRBV3-1/TRBV3-2 CASSQDPVYGYTF TGTGCCAGCAGCCAAGATCCGGTCTATGGCTACACCTTC
NA NA TRBJ2-7 TRBV2 CASSDGGYEQYF TGTGCCAGCAGTGATGGCGGCTACGAGCAGTACTTC
TRBD2 few TRBJ2-7 TRBV7-8 CASSLVAGGPDEQYF TGTGCCAGCAGCTTAGTAGCGGGGGGGCCTGACGAGCAGTACTTC
NA NA TRBJ1-2 TRBV28 CASSLQETGYTF TGTGCCAGCAGTCTACAGGAGACTGGCTACACCTTC
TRBD1 once TRBJ1-5 TRBV6-5 CASTHRGDQPQHF TGTGCCAGCACTCACAGGGGCGATCAGCCCCAGCATTTT
TRBD1 NA TRBJ2-2 TRBV19 CASSRQGDPGELFF TGTGCCAGTAGTAGACAGGGTGATCCCGGGGAGCTGTTTTTT
NA NA TRBJ2-3 TRBV2 CASSLYVTDTQYF TGTGCCAGCTCTCTGTATGTAACAGATACGCAGTATTTT
TRBD1 NA TRBJ1-5 TRBV25-1 CASSESKGAGNQPQHF TGTGCCAGCAGTGAATCGAAGGGGGCTGGTAATCAGCCCCAGCATTTT
NA NA TRBJ2-3 TRBV4-1 CASSQAILEDTQYF TGCGCCAGCAGCCAAGCTATCCTAGAAGATACGCAGTATTTT
NA few TRBJ2-4 TRBV18 CASSPPGDIAKNIQYF TGTGCCAGCTCACCCCCAGGGGACATAGCCAAAAACATTCAGTACTTC
NA NA TRBJ2-5 TRBV7-3 CASSGDRRETQYF TGTGCCAGCTCCGGAGATAGGCGGGAGACCCAGTACTTC
NA once TRBJ1-6 TRBV27 CASSPINRVGSSPLHF TGTGCCAGCAGCCCGATAAACAGGGTCGGTTCGTCACCCCTCCACTTT